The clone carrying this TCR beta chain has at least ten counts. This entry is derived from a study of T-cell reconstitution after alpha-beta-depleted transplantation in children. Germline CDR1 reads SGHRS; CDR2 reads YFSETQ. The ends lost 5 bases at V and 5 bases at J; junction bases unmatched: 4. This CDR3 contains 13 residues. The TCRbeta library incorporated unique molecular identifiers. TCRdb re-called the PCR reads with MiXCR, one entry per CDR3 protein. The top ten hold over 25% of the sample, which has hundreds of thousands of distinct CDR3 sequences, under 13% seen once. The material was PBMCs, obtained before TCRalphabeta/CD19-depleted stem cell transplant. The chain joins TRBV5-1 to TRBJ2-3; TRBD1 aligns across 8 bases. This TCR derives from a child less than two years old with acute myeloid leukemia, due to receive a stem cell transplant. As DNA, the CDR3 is TGCGCCAGCAGGGGACAGGAGAAAGATACGCAGTATTTT. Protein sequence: CASRGQEKDTQYF.